This T cell receptor beta chain comes out of a study of blood T cell repertoires in COVID-19. Sequencing used immunoSEQ multiplex PCR; TCRdb keeps in-frame clones, though not all of them. The data hold over 200,000 clones, with roughly 84% observed a single time. The CDR3 is made up of 16 amino acids. The germline V gene encodes CDR1 MGHRA and CDR2 YSYEKL. The V gene end was trimmed by 0 bases and the J gene end by 4 bases; junction bases not matched to a gene: 5. The sample was peripheral blood. The source is a man between 35 and 55 years old with active or convalescent COVID-19. The rearrangement links TRBV4-1 to TRBJ2-1; TRBD2 matches at 8 bases. CDR3 in DNA: TGCGCCAGCAGCCAAGATAACGGGGGGGCTTACAATGAGCAGTTCTTC. As protein: CASSQDNGGAYNEQFF.